The present entry profiles one T cell receptor beta chain with its context. Its antigen is undetermined. The entry originates in a study of OX40 agonist ivuxolimab in advanced cancers. Regarding the study as a whole: Both CD4+ and CD8+ T cell populations in blood had undergone clonal expansion by week 6 at 0.1 to 3.0 mg/kg. The study found among the lowest clonal expansion in partial responders at 0.1-3.0 mg/kg.

Profiled with immunoSEQ multiplex PCR; TCRdb holds only in-frame clones, not every one. The sample lists about 48,000 clones, 92% occurring once. Losses at the gene ends were 5 bases for V and 6 bases for J; bases not matched to a gene: 12. Germline CDR1 and CDR2: LNHDA and SQIVND (reference sequence). The CDR3 totals 15 residues. The chain carries TRBV19 and TRBJ1-1; 7 nucleotides line up with TRBD1. The source is an adult with an advanced solid tumor such as melanoma, head and neck, liver or kidney cancer. Here the sequenced sample was CD4+ or CD8+ T cells sorted from blood, taken in a trial of the OX40 agonist ivuxolimab. The CDR3 here is CASSPRGQGDAEAFF. In nucleotides, the CDR3 is TGTGCCAGTAGTCCTAGGGGGCAGGGGGACGCTGAAGCTTTCTTT.